This TCR beta chain appears in the sequencing data of a study of post-analysis software for immune sequencing data. Whole-study results and caveats: Among four or five TRBV segments more frequent in patients than controls were TRBV5-6, TRBV5-1 and TRBV20-1.

Incorporated into the TCR beta cDNA libraries were unique molecular identifiers, which served to reduce PCR and sequencing biases. Researchers reported 400,000 to 550,000 cDNA molecules coming from roughly 1 to 10 million T cells. MiXCR, applied by TCRdb to the PCR reads, yields one record per CDR3 protein. The data contain about 820,000 distinct CDR3 sequences, approximately 57% of them singletons. This clonotype was recorded once. Its target is unknown. Germline values: CDR1 SGHAT, CDR2 FQNNGV. With 4 bases clipped from V and 2 bases from J, the junction kept 12 bases outside the gene matches. The CDR3 is 17 residues long.

Sequencing input: blood. The TCR sequence derives from a girl between 5 and 17 years old with multiple sclerosis. V is TRBV11-2 and J is TRBJ2-3; TRBD2 matches 7 bases. The CDR3 is CASSSVTLAGYTDTQYF. In DNA, the CDR3 is TGTGCCAGCAGCTCCGTGACCTTAGCGGGTTACACAGATACGCAGTATTTT.